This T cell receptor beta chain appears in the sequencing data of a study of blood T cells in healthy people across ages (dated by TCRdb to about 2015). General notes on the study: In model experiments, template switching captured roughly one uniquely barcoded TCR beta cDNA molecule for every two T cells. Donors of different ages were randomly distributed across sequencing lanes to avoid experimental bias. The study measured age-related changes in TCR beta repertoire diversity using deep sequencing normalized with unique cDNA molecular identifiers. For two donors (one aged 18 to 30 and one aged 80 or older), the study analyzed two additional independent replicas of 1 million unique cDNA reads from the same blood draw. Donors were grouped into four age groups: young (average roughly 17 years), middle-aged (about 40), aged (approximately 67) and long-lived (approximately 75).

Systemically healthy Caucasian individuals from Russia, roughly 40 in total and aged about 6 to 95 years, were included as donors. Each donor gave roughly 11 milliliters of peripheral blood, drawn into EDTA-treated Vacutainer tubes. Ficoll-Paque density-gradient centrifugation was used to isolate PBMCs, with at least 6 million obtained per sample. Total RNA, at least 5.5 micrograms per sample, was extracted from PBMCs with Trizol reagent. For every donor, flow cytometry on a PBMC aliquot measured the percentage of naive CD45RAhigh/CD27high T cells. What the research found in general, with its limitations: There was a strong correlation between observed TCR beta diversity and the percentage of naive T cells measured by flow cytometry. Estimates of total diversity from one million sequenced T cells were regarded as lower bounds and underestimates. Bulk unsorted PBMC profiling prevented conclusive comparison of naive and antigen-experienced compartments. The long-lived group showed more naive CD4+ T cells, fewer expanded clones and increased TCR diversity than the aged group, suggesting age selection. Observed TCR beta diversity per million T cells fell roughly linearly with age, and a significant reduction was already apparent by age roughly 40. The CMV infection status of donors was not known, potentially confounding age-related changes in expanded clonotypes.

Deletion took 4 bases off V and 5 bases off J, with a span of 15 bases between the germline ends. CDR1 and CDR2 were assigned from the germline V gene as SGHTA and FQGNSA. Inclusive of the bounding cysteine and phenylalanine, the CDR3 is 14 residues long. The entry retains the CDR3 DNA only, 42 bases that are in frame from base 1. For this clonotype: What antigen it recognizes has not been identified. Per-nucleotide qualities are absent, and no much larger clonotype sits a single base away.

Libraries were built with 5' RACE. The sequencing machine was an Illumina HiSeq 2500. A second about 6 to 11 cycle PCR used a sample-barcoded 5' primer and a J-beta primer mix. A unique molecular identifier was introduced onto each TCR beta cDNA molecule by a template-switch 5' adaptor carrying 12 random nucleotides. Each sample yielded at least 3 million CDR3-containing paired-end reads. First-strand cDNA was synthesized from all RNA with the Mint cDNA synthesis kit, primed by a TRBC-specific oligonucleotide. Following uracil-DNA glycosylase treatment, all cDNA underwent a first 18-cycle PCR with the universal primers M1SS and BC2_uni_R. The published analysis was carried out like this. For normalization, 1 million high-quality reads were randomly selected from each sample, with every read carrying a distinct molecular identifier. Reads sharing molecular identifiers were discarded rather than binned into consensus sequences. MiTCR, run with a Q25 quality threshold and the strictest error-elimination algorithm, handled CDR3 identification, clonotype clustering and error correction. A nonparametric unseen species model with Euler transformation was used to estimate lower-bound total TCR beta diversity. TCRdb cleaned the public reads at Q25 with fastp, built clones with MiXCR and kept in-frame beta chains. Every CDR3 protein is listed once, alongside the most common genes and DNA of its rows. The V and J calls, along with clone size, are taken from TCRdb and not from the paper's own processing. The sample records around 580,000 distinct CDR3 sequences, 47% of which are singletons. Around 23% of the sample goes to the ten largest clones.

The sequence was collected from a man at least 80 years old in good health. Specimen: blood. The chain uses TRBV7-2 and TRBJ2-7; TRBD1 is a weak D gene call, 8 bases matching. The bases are TGTGCCAGCAGCTACAGGGGGGGGCAGGACGAGCAGTACTTC. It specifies CASSYRGGQDEQYF.